These T cell receptor beta chains were read from a single sample in a study of cytomegalovirus exposure and HLA in healthy donors. This table comes from immunoSEQ multiplex PCR, and its TCRdb copy is limited to in-frame clones, with some not included. The sample records roughly 66,000 clones, 75% to 85% being singletons. The sample consisted of PBMCs. These receptors were taken from a man younger than 35 in good health and CMV-seropositive. Both conserved end residues are part of each CDR3. Each record gives: V gene, J gene, CDR3 length, CDR3 protein.

>TRBV15|TRBJ1-5|13
CATSREEGQPQHF
>TRBV5-1|TRBJ2-1|18
CASSLEGWASRSTDEQFF
>TRBV13|TRBJ2-7|18
CASSYSPGTGASPYEQYF
>TRBV25-1|TRBJ2-2|15
CASSRGQGATGELFF
>TRBV6-1|TRBJ2-5|15
CASSELAGGQETQYF
>TRBV30|TRBJ1-6|12
CAWRREDSPLHF
>TRBV6-7|TRBJ1-5|13
CASRQSSNQPQHF
>TRBV14|TRBJ2-2|17
CASSQDRLGNGTGELFF
>TRBV2|TRBJ1-6|16
CASSEAQGAYNSPLHF
>TRBV12-5|TRBJ2-3|15
CASGLGEGSTDTQYF
>TRBV28|TRBJ2-1|15
CASSLAGGGLGAQFF
>TRBV9|TRBJ2-1|15
CASSVDWRSSNEQFF
>TRBV5-4|TRBJ2-7|17
CASSLEILAGGSYEQYF
>TRBV30|TRBJ2-3|19
CAWSVEVGQRTPSTDTQYF
>TRBV10-2|TRBJ2-7|17
CASSDPTSGGPLYEQYF
>TRBV13|TRBJ1-2|13
CASRLVANYGYTF
>TRBV4-2|TRBJ1-6|16
CASSQVMAGQTSPLHF
>TRBV9|TRBJ2-7|16
CASSVGSGQGSSEQYF
>TRBV29-1|TRBJ2-5|13
CSVVSGGGETQYF
>TRBV5-1|TRBJ1-6|15
CASSLSQGQGSPLHF
>TRBV4-1|TRBJ1-3|15
CASSQDRRELYTIYF
>TRBV10-1|TRBJ2-5|16
CASSESKWSTSETQYF
>TRBV4-1|TRBJ1-4|13
CASSRWQREKLFF
>TRBV7-7|TRBJ1-5|14
CASSSQVSNQPQHF
>TRBV5-1|TRBJ1-2|14
CASSWGQGSYGYTF
>TRBV28|TRBJ2-5|13
CASLDSTQETQYF
>TRBV7-8|TRBJ1-2|14
CASSLVGDYYGYTF
>TRBV18|TRBJ2-5|14
CASSPGTAQETQYF
>TRBV7-9|TRBJ1-6|15
CASTKGGGYNSPLHF
>TRBV6-1|TRBJ2-7|15
CASSAGQGSSYEQYF
>TRBV25-1|TRBJ2-5|15
CASSEPTVSQETQYF
>TRBV6-5|TRBJ1-3|13
CASATGSGNTIYF
>TRBV4-1|TRBJ1-3|15
CASSLGRDSGNTIYF